This T cell receptor beta chain was profiled in a study of T cell responses to AZD1222 COVID-19 vaccine. Study details: Recipients boosted at about 4 weeks or about 12 weeks are pooled. Study findings and constraints: Baseline antibody screening turned up just six seropositive AZD1222 recipients. Among spike-specific TCRs, nearly half reportedly target unmutated variant regions.

This clone was observed a handful of times. The antigen remains unidentified. Some clones are missing from TCRdb's copy, which holds only in-frame ones; the method was immunoSEQ multiplex PCR. The sample contains around 190,000 clones, around 92% of which appear only once. The CDR3 totals 13 residues. Between the trimmed V and J ends, which lost 6 bases and 1 base, there was a span of 9 bases. Germline CDR1 reads LNHNV; CDR2 reads YYDKDF (reference sequence). V usage is TRBV15 and J usage is TRBJ1-1; D remains unclear. The TCR originated in an adult in good health. Sequenced material: peripheral blood, taken on day 0 of AZD1222 vaccination. As DNA, the CDR3 is TGTGCCACCAGACGGAGAGAGAACACTGAAGCTTTCTTT. Residues: CATRRRENTEAFF.